Each of the 14 T cell receptor beta chains below was sequenced from the same sample in a study of CD8 T cells in Susac syndrome. With random hexamers, reverse transcription was performed on about 0.5 to 1 ug of RNA. TCRdb passed the immunoSEQ multiplex PCR reads through MiXCR, listing each CDR3 protein once. The repertoire holds 200,000 to 250,000 distinct CDR3 sequences, with 93% as singletons. Sequences were obtained from CD4+ T cells from PBMCs. All receptors derive from a human donor with multiple sclerosis.

The chain links TRBV5-1 to TRBJ2-5; tentatively, D is TRBD2 (6 bases). Germline V gives CDR1 SGHRS, CDR2 YFSETQ. V was pared by 7 bases and J by 2 bases, with 18 bases between. This CDR3 spans 15 amino acids. The CDR3 region is CASQPAPGEQETQYF. CDR3 nucleotide sequence: TGCGCCAGCCAACCTGCCCCGGGGGAGCAAGAGACCCAGTACTTC.

The chain is built from TRBV29-1 and TRBJ2-5; 7 nucleotides match TRBD1. V was pared by 6 bases and J by 1 base, with 8 bases of the junction left unmatched. Germline lookup yields CDR1 SQVTM and CDR2 ANQGSEA. The CDR3 covers 14 residues. The CDR3 region is CSVTGTETQETQYF. As DNA, the CDR3 is TGCAGCGTAACAGGGACAGAAACCCAAGAGACCCAGTACTTC.

This clonotype came up once. The chain uses TRBV30 and TRBJ1-5; D unresolved. The CDR3 has 13 residues. Trimming removed 2 bases at V and 4 bases at J, with 9 bases between. From germline, CDR1 is GTSNPN and CDR2 SVGIG (reference sequence). Here the CDR3 reads CAWSRRYNQPQHF. The CDR3 DNA follows: TGTGCCTGGAGTCGTCGGTATAATCAGCCCCAGCATTTT.

This clonotype has a single count. The CDR3 DNA follows: TGTGCCAGCAGTCAAAAGCGGGGGGGCCGCAATGAGCAGTTCTTC. Amino acid sequence: CASSQKRGGRNEQFF. The chain couples TRBV12-3 or TRBV12-4 to TRBJ2-1; 10 bases match TRBD2. The CDR3 is 15 amino acids. Unmatched junction bases numbered 7, after V lost 5 bases and J lost 6 bases.

The chain combines TRBV7-9 with TRBJ1-3; D uncertain. The germline CDR1 and CDR2 sequences are SEHNR and FQNEAQ (reference sequence). Trimming took off 2 bases at V and 0 bases at J, with 11 bases between the two ends. The CDR3 totals 16 residues. CDR3 nucleotide sequence: TGTGCCAGCAGCTTATGGGGTGCCGCCTCTGGAAACACCATATATTTT. It encodes CASSLWGAASGNTIYF.

The chain links TRBV5-6 to TRBJ2-5, with D uncertain. Between the trimmed V and J ends, which lost 0 bases and 0 bases, there was a span of 6 bases. The CDR3 extends over 14 amino acids. CDR1 is SGHDT and CDR2 is YYEEEE in the germline V gene. CDR3 residues: CASSLETYQETQYF. DNA for the CDR3: TGTGCCAGCAGCTTGGAAACATACCAAGAGACCCAGTACTTC. Supplemented by reference TRBV5-6 and TRBJ2-5, the full variable domain reads DAGVTQSPTHLIKTRGQQVTLRCSPKSGHDTVSWYQQALGQGPQFIFQYYEEEERQRGNFPDRFSGHQFPNYSSELNVNALLLGDSALYLCASSLETYQETQYFGPGTRLLVL.

The gene calls are TRBV10-3 and TRBJ1-1; D remains ambiguous. Germline V gene sequence: CDR1 ENHRY, CDR2 SYGVKD. With 4 bases removed from V and 4 bases from J, the gap between germline ends came to 10 bases. The CDR3 runs to 13 residues. The CDR3 sequence is CAISVSGSTEAFF. The DNA for the CDR3 is TGTGCCATCAGTGTGTCGGGCAGCACTGAAGCTTTCTTT.

V usage is TRBV20-1 and J usage is TRBJ2-3; TRBD2 might be the D (5 bases). Trimming left V 3 bases short and J 2 bases short, with 15 bases between. The CDR3 consists of 15 residues. Germline lookup yields CDR1 DFQATT and CDR2 SNEGSKA (reference sequence). The CDR3 here is CSASQVGLSTDTQYF. CDR3 sequence (DNA): TGCAGTGCTAGTCAAGTCGGACTCTCCACAGATACGCAGTATTTT.

This chain links TRBV7-2 with TRBJ1-2; 7 positions agree with TRBD1. CDR1 is SGHTA and CDR2 is FQGNSA in the germline V gene. Losses at the gene ends were 5 bases for V and 4 bases for J; bases not matched to a gene: 4. The CDR3 contains 13 residues. CDR3 sequence: CASSGAGGYGYTF. CDR3 in DNA: TGTGCCAGCAGCGGGGCAGGGGGCTATGGCTACACCTTC.

The CDR3 reads CASSVGVGVYNEQFF. CDR3 DNA: TGTGCCAGCAGCGTCGGGGTAGGGGTCTACAATGAGCAGTTCTTC. The chain carries TRBV9 and TRBJ2-1; TRBD1 or TRBD2 may be the D gene (5 bases each). Germline V gene data show CDR1 as SGDLS and CDR2 as YYNGEE. The CDR3 has 15 residues. Trimming stripped 2 bases from V and 3 bases from J, with 12 bases between.

The chain links TRBV6-6 to TRBJ2-7, with D hard to call. Germline-derived CDR1 and CDR2 are MNHNY and SVGAGI (reference sequence). V dropped 6 bases and J dropped 2 bases, with 11 bases sitting between them. The CDR3 consists of 13 residues. CDR3 in amino acids: CASSTGHTYEQYV. CDR3 nucleotides: TGTGCCAGCAGCACCGGGCATACCTACGAGCAGTACGTC.

J is TRBJ2-1 and V is TRBV19; 7 bases are shared with TRBD2. The V gene end was trimmed by 6 bases and the J gene end by 4 bases; junction bases not matched to a gene: 9. Germline-derived CDR1 and CDR2 are LNHDA and SQIVND (reference sequence). The CDR3 loop spans 15 amino acids. CDR3 DNA: TGTGCCAGTAGGACACTAGCGAGGGCATACAATGAGCAGTTCTTC. It is translated as CASRTLARAYNEQFF.

The V and J genes are TRBV7-3 and TRBJ2-1; D gene uncertain. Germline V gene lookup returns CDR1 SGHTA and CDR2 FQGTGA. The germline V and J ends were trimmed by 5 bases and 6 bases, with 17 bases remaining between them. The CDR3 runs to 15 residues. The CDR3 bases are TGTGCCAGCAGCAACTGGGGTGGGTCGACCAATGAGCAGTTCTTC. This sequence encodes CASSNWGGSTNEQFF.

The chain employs TRBV4-2 and TRBJ2-3, with 8 bases fitting TRBD1. J gave up 1 base and V 4 bases, and 4 bases lay outside the gene matches. Germline values: CDR1 LGHNA, CDR2 YNFKEQ. This CDR3 has 15 residues. The DNA of the CDR3 is TGTGCCAGCAGCCTAACAGGGGGAGGCACAGATACGCAGTATTTT. Translating gives CASSLTGGGTDTQYF.